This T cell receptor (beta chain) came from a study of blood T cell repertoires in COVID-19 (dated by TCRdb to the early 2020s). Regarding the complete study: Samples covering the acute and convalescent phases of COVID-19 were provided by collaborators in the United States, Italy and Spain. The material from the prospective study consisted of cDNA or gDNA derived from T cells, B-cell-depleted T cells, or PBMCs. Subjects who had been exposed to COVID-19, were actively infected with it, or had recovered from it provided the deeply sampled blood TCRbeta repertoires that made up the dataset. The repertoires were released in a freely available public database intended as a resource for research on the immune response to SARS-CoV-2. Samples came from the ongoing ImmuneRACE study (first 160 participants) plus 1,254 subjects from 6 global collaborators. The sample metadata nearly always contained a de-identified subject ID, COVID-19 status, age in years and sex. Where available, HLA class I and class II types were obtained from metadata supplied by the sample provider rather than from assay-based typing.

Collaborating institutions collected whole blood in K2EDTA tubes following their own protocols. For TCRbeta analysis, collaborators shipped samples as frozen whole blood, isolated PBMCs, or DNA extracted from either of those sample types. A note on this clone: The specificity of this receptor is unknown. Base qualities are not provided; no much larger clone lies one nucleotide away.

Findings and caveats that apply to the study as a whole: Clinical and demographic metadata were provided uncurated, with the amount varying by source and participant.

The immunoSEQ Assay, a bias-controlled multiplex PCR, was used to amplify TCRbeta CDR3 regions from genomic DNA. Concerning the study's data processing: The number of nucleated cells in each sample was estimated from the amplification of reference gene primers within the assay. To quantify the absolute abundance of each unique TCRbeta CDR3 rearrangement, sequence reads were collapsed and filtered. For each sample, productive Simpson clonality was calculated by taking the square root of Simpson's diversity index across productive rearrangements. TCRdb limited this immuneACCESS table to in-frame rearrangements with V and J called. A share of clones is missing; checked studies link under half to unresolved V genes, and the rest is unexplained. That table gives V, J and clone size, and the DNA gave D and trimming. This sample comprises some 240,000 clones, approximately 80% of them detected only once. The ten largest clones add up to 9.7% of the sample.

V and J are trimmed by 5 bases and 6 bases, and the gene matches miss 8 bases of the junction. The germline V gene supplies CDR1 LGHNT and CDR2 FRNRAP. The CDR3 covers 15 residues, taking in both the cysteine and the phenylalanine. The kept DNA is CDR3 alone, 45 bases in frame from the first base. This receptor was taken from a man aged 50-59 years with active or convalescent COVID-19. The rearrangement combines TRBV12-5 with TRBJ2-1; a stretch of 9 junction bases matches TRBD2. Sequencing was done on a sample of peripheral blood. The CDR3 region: CASGPGLALRNEQFF. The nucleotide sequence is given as TGTGCTAGTGGTCCCGGACTAGCGCTGCGCAATGAGCAGTTCTTC. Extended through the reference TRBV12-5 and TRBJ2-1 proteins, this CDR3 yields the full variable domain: DARVTQTPRHKVTEMGQEVTMRCQPILGHNTVFWYRQTMMQGLELLAYFRNRAPLDDSGMPKDRFSAEMPDATLATLKIQPSEPRDSAVYFCASGPGLALRNEQFFGPGTRLTVL.